This T cell receptor (beta chain) was documented in a study of human T cells and chemical hapten exposure. Study background: Upper inner arm skin measuring around 2 cm by around 2 cm received 2% DPC for sensitization. After 6 days, upper back 0.01% DPC patch tests were scored.

Documented time point: patch test 1, 2 weeks after DPC sensitization. The treatment denotes: therapeutic diphenylcyclopropenone sensitization with weekly scalp DPC. Comment on this clonotype: At one of its ends the junction is not consistent with the germline gene, which may arise from a read error.

Each CDR3 protein gets one entry after TCRdb re-called the RACE reads with MiXCR. The repertoire includes 300,000 to 350,000 distinct CDR3 sequences, roughly 6.9% of them detected once, and roughly 8% sits in the top ten. The receptor was derived from a woman aged 18-29 years with alopecia areata. Some clones in this sample may be carry-over from other donors' samples. This material consisted of whole blood, taken in connection with sensitization to the hapten diphenylcyclopropenone (DPC).

CDR3 region: CASSLAAPGETQYF. The CDR3 DNA reads TGTGCCAGCAGCCTAGCAGCGCCGGGGGAGACCCAGTACTTC. The chain uses TRBV11-1 and TRBJ2-5, with a weak D call TRBD2 (5 bases). The V gene's germline CDR1 is SGHAT and CDR2 FQDESV (reference sequence). The CDR3 has 14 amino acids.